This T cell receptor beta chain emerged from a study of shared clonotypes between healthy human individuals. Study-level background: Each donor's CD4 naive and CD4 memory cells filled three plates apiece, CD8 naive two, and CD8 memory one. Broader study findings: Read depth was anticipated to influence clonotype sharing among donors.

Repertoires were generated with immunoSEQ multiplex PCR, while TCRdb's copy carries only in-frame clones and drops some. The sample shows a few hundred thousand clones, more than 95% of them seen only once. As for this clone: Its target is not known.

The CDR3 totals 15 residues. Germline CDR1 and CDR2: SGDLS and YYNGEE. V lost 0 bases, J lost 4 bases, and 3 bases stayed unmatched. The chain links TRBV9 to TRBJ1-3; TRBD1 matches 8 bases. This TCR came from a woman between 25 and 40 years old in good health. Sequenced: naive CD4+ T cells sorted from blood. Subset specified: CD45RA+ positively selected. The CDR3 sequence is CASSVGGTGGNTIYF. Written as DNA, the CDR3 is TGTGCCAGCAGCGTAGGCGGGACAGGAGGAAACACCATATATTTT.